This TCR beta chain was captured in a study of blood T cell repertoires in COVID-19. In the source study's methods: Estimation of nucleated cell counts was performed using reference gene primer amplification. TCRdb keeps only in-frame clones here, not all; method: immunoSEQ multiplex PCR. V and J calls and clone size are those listed in that table; D and trimming were worked out from the DNA. The repertoire consists of some 260,000 clones, with 80% to 90% occurring once and the leading ten covering about a tenth. J gave up 6 bases and V 0 bases, and 10 bases lay outside the gene matches. There are 16 residues in the CDR3. Per germline, CDR1 ENHRY and CDR2 SYGVKD.

The sequence derives from a woman aged 70 to 79 with COVID-19, enrolled during active disease. V usage is TRBV10-3 and J usage is TRBJ2-7; 8 nucleotides agree with TRBD1. The sequencing input was peripheral blood. CDR3 in DNA: TGTGCCATCAGTGAGTCGATAGGACAGGGTATTGGCGAGCAGTACTTC. Translating it yields CAISESIGQGIGEQYF.